Described below is a single T cell receptor (beta chain) sequence and its context. The data were taken from a study of T cells expressing NK-cell markers. Germline CDR1 reads SGHRS; CDR2 reads YFSETQ. The CDR3 spans 14 residues. For each CDR3 protein, TCRdb gives one entry from its re-call of the 5' RACE reads, without DNA. The ten top clones account for roughly 1.4%, within a sample of fewer than 550,000 distinct CDR3 sequences. The chain recombines TRBV5-1 with TRBJ2-2; TCRdb picks TRBD1, but there is no DNA to check that call. The origin of this receptor is a woman aged 45-65 years in good health. The sequenced sample consisted of blood T cells: a sorted CD56 or NKG2C T cell subset, CD4+ or CD8+ T cells, or bulk PBMC T cells (not recorded which). CDR3 protein: CASSQKVAVRELFF.